The rows below give T cell receptor beta chains drawn from one sample of a study of blood T cell repertoires in COVID-19. Assay: immunoSEQ multiplex PCR; the TCRdb copy retains only in-frame clones and omits some. The repertoire holds some 250,000 clones, with 81% as singletons. Sequenced input: peripheral blood. The receptors originated from a woman aged 80 or over with acute or convalescent COVID-19. Each CDR3 is given with its conserved first and last residue. D genes are given only for firm matches. Size tells how often a clone was seen (once, few, many) or the class of an expanded clone, and some rows leave it out.

d_gene: TRBD2
v_gene: TRBV12-5
abundance: once
len: 13
j_gene: TRBJ2-5
CDR3aa: CASGLAGVETQYF
CDR3nt: TGTGCTAGTGGTCTAGCGGGAGTGGAGACCCAGTACTTC

d_gene: .
v_gene: TRBV14
abundance: .
len: 13
j_gene: TRBJ1-2
CDR3aa: CASSQASGYGYTF
CDR3nt: TGTGCCAGCAGCCAAGCCAGCGGGTATGGCTACACCTTC

d_gene: .
v_gene: TRBV2
abundance: .
len: 14
j_gene: TRBJ1-2
CDR3aa: CASSHRETNYGYTF
CDR3nt: TGTGCCAGCAGCCACAGGGAAACTAACTATGGCTACACCTTC

d_gene: .
v_gene: TRBV5-6
abundance: .
len: 14
j_gene: TRBJ2-7
CDR3aa: CASSDVAEDYEQYF
CDR3nt: TGTGCCAGCAGCGACGTGGCTGAGGACTACGAGCAGTACTTC

d_gene: TRBD2
v_gene: TRBV7-2
abundance: .
len: 16
j_gene: TRBJ2-7
CDR3aa: CASSLLRGSGSYEQYF
CDR3nt: TGTGCCAGCAGCTTACTGCGGGGTAGCGGGAGCTACGAGCAGTACTTC

d_gene: .
v_gene: TRBV2
abundance: once
len: 12
j_gene: TRBJ2-5
CDR3aa: CASGLTKETQYF
CDR3nt: TGTGCCAGCGGTCTTACTAAAGAGACCCAGTACTTC

d_gene: TRBD2
v_gene: TRBV9
abundance: many
len: 16
j_gene: TRBJ2-1
CDR3aa: CASSVVGRAGYNEQFF
CDR3nt: TGTGCCAGCAGCGTAGTCGGGAGGGCCGGCTACAATGAGCAGTTCTTC

d_gene: TRBD1
v_gene: TRBV6-5
abundance: .
len: 13
j_gene: TRBJ2-7
CDR3aa: CASSMDRQYEQYF
CDR3nt: TGTGCCAGCAGTATGGACAGGCAATACGAGCAGTACTTC

d_gene: .
v_gene: TRBV18
abundance: .
len: 12
j_gene: TRBJ1-2
CDR3aa: CASSPNGQIPTF
CDR3nt: TGTGCCAGCTCACCAAATGGACAGATACCCACCTTC

d_gene: TRBD1
v_gene: TRBV3-1/TRBV3-2
abundance: .
len: 15
j_gene: TRBJ2-1
CDR3aa: CASRRQGSSYNEQFF
CDR3nt: TGTGCCAGCAGGAGACAGGGGTCCTCCTACAATGAGCAGTTCTTC